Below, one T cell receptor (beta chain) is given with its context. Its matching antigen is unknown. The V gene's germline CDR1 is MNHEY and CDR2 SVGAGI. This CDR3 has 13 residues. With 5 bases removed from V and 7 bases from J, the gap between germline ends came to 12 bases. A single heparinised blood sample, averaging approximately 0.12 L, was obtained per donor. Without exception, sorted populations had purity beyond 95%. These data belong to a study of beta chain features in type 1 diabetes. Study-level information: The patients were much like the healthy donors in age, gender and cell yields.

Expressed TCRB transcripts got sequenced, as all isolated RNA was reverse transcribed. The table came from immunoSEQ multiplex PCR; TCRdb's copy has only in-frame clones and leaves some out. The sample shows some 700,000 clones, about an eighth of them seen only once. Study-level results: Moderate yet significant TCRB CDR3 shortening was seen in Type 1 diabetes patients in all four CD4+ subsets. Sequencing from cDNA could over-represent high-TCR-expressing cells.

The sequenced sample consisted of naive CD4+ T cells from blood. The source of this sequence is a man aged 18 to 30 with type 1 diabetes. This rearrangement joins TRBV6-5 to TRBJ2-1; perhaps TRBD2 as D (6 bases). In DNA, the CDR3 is TGTGCCAGCAGTCGGGGAGGATCGAATGAGCAGTTCTTC. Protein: CASSRGGSNEQFF.